This passage covers 8 T cell receptor beta chains from one sample sequenced in a study of shared clonotypes between healthy human individuals. The method was immunoSEQ multiplex PCR; TCRdb's version includes in-frame clones alone and lacks a portion of them. The sample lists millions of clones; roughly 94% were seen once. It was CD45RO-negative cells, positively selected for CCR7, that made up naive CD8 cells, with terminally differentiated effector memory CD45RA+ cells excluded. The source material was naive CD8+ T cells sorted from blood. The receptors stem from a man between 18 and 29 years old in good health.

This clone is a singleton in its sample. The rearrangement uses TRBV29-1 and TRBJ1-1, with a weak D call TRBD1 (5 bases). V dropped 3 bases and J dropped 5 bases, with 16 bases sitting between them. Germline V CDR1 and CDR2: SQVTM, ANQGSEA. The length of the CDR3 is 14 residues. CDR3 in DNA: TGCAGCGTTGAGCTAGCGGGGGGTATAACTGAAGCTTTCTTT. Its translation: CSVELAGGITEAFF.

This clone came up once. The chain has TRBV27 and TRBJ1-1; D unclear. The V end lost 0 bases, the J end lost 6 bases, and 11 bases lay between the germline ends. This CDR3 is built from 14 residues. The germline V gene has CDR1 MNHEY and CDR2 SMNVEV (reference sequence). The CDR3 nucleotides read TGTGCCAGCAGTTTATCCGGGGAGTTCGCTGAAGCTTTCTTT. Translating gives CASSLSGEFAEAFF.

For this clone: Other DNA sequences in this specimen translate into the identical CDR3. The CDR3 loop is CASSSGQAINTEAFF. The CDR3 nucleotides read TGTGCCAGCAGTTCCGGACAGGCCATAAACACTGAAGCTTTCTTT. The gene calls are TRBV27 and TRBJ1-1; 7 bases are shared with TRBD1. The CDR3 covers 15 residues. Germline assignment: CDR1 MNHEY and CDR2 SMNVEV (reference sequence). The ends lost 4 bases at V and 2 bases at J; junction bases unmatched: 7.

A note on this clone: The same CDR3 is also encoded by other DNA sequences in this sample. This chain joins TRBV2 and TRBJ2-1; possibly TRBD2 for D (6 bases). Trimming pared 3 bases from V and 0 bases from J, leaving 9 bases between. The CDR3 is 15 amino acids. Germline V gene data show CDR1 as SNHLY and CDR2 as FYNNEI. CDR3 in amino acids: CASSDTGGSYNEQFF. The DNA of the CDR3 is TGTGCCAGCAGTGATACCGGGGGCTCCTACAATGAGCAGTTCTTC.

The V and J genes are TRBV4-1 and TRBJ1-2; no firm D call. The V end was cut by 0 bases, the J end by 6 bases, with 17 bases between. The length of the CDR3 is 16 residues. From germline, CDR1 is MGHRA and CDR2 YSYEKL. Here the CDR3 reads CASSQETYEWEHGYTF. The CDR3 DNA reads as TGCGCCAGCAGCCAAGAGACATATGAATGGGAGCATGGCTACACCTTC.

The chain links TRBV7-9 to TRBJ2-2; no firm D call. The germline gives CDR1 SEHNR, CDR2 FQNEAQ (reference sequence). The V gene lost 1 base and the J gene lost 1 base, with 10 bases spanning the gap. This CDR3 region has 16 residues. As DNA, the CDR3 is TGTGCCAGCAGCTTAGAGCACAATAGGAACACCGGGGAGCTGTTTTTT. This encodes CASSLEHNRNTGELFF. Looking up the rest from reference TRBV7-9 and TRBJ2-2 gives the full variable domain: DTGVSQNPRHKITKRGQNVTFRCDPISEHNRLYWYRQTLGQGPEFLTYFQNEAQLEKSRLLSDRFSAERPKGSFSTLEIQRTEQGDSAMYLCASSLEHNRNTGELFFGEGSRLTVL.

The chain combines TRBV5-1 with TRBJ2-2; D gene unclear. CDR3 length: 15 amino acids. CDR1 and CDR2 (germline): SGHRS, YFSETQ. Trimming cost V 0 bases and J 3 bases, with 9 bases left between them. The CDR3: CASSLVSWDTGELFF. The DNA of the CDR3 is TGCGCCAGCAGCTTGGTGTCATGGGACACCGGGGAGCTGTTTTTT.

Remarks on this clone: At the DNA level, this CDR3 is encoded by other sequences in the same sample as well. The rearrangement uses TRBV14 and TRBJ2-1; 11 bases match TRBD2. Germline CDR1 and CDR2: SGHDN and FVKESK. The V segment lost 4 bases and the J segment 3 bases; nucleotides outside the gene matches: 2. The CDR3 contains 15 residues. CDR3 DNA: TGTGCCAGCAGCCCCCTAGCGGGGGGCTACAATGAGCAGTTCTTC. Encoded protein: CASSPLAGGYNEQFF. The complete variable domain, with remaining parts taken from reference TRBV14 and TRBJ2-1, reads EAGVTQFPSHSVIEKGQTVTLRCDPISGHDNLYWYRRVMGKEIKFLLHFVKESKQDESGMPNNRFLAERTGGTYSTLKVQPAELEDSGVYFCASSPLAGGYNEQFFGPGTRLTVL.